This paragraph covers one TCR beta chain sequence. The data were obtained in a study of shared clonotypes between healthy human individuals. Naive CD8 cells lacked CD45RO and underwent positive selection for CCR7, leaving out terminally differentiated effector memory CD45RA+ cells. The data were produced by immunoSEQ multiplex PCR, yet TCRdb's version contains in-frame clones alone and is incomplete. The table lists hundreds of thousands of clones, 95% to 97% of them singletons. This clonotype originated in a woman aged 25-40 years in good health. The sample comprised naive CD8+ T cells sorted from blood.

The CDR3 bases are TGTGCCATCAGTGGCGGGGACAGGGGGGTCCGGGTGCAGTTCTTC. Translated, it gives CAISGGDRGVRVQFF. V and J are TRBV10-3 and TRBJ2-1, with TRBD1 identical over 11 bases. Germline CDR1 and CDR2: ENHRY and SYGVKD. CDR3 length equals 15 residues. The junction had 11 bases not matched to a gene; V was cut back by 4 bases and J by 12 bases.